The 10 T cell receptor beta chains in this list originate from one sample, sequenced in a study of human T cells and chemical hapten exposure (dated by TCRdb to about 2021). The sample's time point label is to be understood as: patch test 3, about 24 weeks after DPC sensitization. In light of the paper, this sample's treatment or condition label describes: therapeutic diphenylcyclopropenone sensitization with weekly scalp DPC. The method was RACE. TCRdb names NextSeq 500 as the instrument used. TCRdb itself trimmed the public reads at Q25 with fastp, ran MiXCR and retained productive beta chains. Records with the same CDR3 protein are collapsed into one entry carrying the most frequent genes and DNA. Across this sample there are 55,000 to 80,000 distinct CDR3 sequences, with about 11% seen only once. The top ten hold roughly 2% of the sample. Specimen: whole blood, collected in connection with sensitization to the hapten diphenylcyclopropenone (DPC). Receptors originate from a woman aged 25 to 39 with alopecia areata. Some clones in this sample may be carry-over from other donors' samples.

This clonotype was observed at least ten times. Here the CDR3 DNA reads TGTGCCAGCATCTCAGGGACAGGGCCCGCTAGATTAAGAGCTTTCTTT. It translates to CASISGTGPARLRAFF. V is TRBV6-6 and J is TRBJ1-1; 9 nucleotides align to TRBD1. The V segment lost 7 bases and the J segment 10 bases; nucleotides outside the gene matches: 19. The CDR3 spans 16 residues. The germline CDR1 and CDR2 sequences are MNHNY and SVGAGI (reference sequence).

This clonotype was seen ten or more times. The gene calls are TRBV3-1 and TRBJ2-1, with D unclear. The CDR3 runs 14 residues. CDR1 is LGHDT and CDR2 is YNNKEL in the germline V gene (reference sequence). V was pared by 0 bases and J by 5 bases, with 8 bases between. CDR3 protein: CASSQDLANNEQFF. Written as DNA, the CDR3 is TGTGCCAGCAGCCAAGATCTCGCTAACAATGAGCAGTTCTTC.

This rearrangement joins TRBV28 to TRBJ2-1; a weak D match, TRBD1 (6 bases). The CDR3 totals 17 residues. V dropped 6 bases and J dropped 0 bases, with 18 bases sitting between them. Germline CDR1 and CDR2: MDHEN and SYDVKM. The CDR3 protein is CASSTGGGASSYNEQFF. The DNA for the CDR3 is TGTGCCAGCAGCACTGGGGGCGGTGCGAGCTCCTACAATGAGCAGTTCTTC. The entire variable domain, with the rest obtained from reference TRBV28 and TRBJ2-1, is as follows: DVKVTQSSRYLVKRTGEKVFLECVQDMDHENMFWYRQDPGLGLRLIYFSYDVKMKEKGDIPEGYSVSREKKERFSLILESASTNQTSMYLCASSTGGGASSYNEQFFGPGTRLTVL.

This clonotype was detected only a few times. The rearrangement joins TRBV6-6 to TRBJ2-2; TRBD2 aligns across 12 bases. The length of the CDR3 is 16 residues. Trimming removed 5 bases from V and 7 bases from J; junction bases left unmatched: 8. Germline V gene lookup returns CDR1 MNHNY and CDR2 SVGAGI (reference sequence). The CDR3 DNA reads TGTGCCAGCAGTGGGGCTAGCGGGAGGGCCGTCGGGGAGCTGTTTTTT. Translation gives CASSGASGRAVGELFF.

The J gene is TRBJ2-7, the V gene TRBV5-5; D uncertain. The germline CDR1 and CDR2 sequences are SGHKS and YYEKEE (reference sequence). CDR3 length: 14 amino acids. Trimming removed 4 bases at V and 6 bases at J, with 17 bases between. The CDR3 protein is CASSLGIGLVEQYF. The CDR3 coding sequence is TGTGCCAGCAGCCTGGGTATTGGTCTTGTCGAGCAGTACTTC.

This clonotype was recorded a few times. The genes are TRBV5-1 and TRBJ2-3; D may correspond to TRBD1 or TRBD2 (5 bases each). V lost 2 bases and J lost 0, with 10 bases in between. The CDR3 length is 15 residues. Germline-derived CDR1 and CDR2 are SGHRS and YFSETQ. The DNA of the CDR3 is TGCGCCAGCAGCTTTGGGGGATTTAGCACAGATACGCAGTATTTT. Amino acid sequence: CASSFGGFSTDTQYF.

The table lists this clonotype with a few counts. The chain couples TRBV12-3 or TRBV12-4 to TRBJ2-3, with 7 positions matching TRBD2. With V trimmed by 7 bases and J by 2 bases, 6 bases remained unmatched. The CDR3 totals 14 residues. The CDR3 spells CASTLGGDTDTQYF. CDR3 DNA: TGTGCCAGCACCCTTGGGGGGGACACAGATACGCAGTATTTT.

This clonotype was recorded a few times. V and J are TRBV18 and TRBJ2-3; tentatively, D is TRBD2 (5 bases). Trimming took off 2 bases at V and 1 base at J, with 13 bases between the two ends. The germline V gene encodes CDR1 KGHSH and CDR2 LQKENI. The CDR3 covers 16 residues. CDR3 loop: CASSPGSGRGTDTQYF. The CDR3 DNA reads TGTGCCAGCTCACCAGGGAGTGGGAGAGGCACAGATACGCAGTATTTT.

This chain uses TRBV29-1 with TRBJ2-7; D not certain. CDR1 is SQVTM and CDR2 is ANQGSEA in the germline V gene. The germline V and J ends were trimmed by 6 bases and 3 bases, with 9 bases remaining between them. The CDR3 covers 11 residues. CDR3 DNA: TGCAGCGTAGAGGAGAGCTACGAGCAGTACTTC. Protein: CSVEESYEQYF.

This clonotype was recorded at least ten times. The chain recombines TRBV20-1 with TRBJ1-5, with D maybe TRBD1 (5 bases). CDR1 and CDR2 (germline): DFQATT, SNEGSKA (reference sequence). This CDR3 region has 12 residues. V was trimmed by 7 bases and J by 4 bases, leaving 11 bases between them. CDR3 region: CSVGGANQPQHF. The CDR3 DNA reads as TGCAGTGTTGGGGGTGCAAATCAGCCCCAGCATTTT.